This T cell receptor beta chain was sequenced in a study of T cell responses to AZD1222 COVID-19 vaccine. Study outcomes and limitations: The study found vaccine-associated CD4 TCRs spanning spike, dominant at 160-218 and 743-854. The donor group comprised mostly white British people and more females; the analysis possibly underestimated clonal diversity. It was only a handful of AZD1222 recipients who were seropositive at baseline.

With regard to this clone: Its antigen remains unidentified.

Libraries were prepared by immunoSEQ multiplex PCR; TCRdb keeps only in-frame clonotypes and omits some of them. The sample includes around 130,000 clones, approximately 90% of them seen just once. Second-dose intervals of approximately 4 or approximately 12 weeks were pooled. The CDR3 consists of 15 residues. Germline CDR1 reads LNHDA; CDR2 reads SQIVND (reference sequence). V dropped 5 bases and J dropped 1; count of bases not matched to a gene: 3. The receptor was isolated from an adult who received the AZD1222 COVID-19 vaccine. The sample was peripheral blood, taken 28 days after the second AZD1222 dose. This chain connects TRBV19 to TRBJ2-3; TRBD2 agrees at 10 bases. The CDR3 region has the DNA TGTGCCAGTAGTCCTCTAGCGGGGGGCACAGATACGCAGTATTTT. Its translation is CASSPLAGGTDTQYF. Filled out from reference TRBV19 and TRBJ2-3, the complete variable domain reads DGGITQSPKYLFRKEGQNVTLSCEQNLNHDAMYWYRQDPGQGLRLIYYSQIVNDFQKGDIAEGYSVSREKKESFPLTVTSAQKNPTAFYLCASSPLAGGTDTQYFGPGTRLTVL.